This T cell receptor beta chain was observed in a study of cytomegalovirus exposure and HLA in healthy donors (dated by TCRdb to between 2016 and 2019). Regarding the complete study: An earlier analysis of several hundred of the donors reported 276 Gb of sequence data and around 100 million unique TCR beta sequences obtained from roughly 170 million T cells. About 280 gigabases of sequencing data and tens of millions of unique TCR sequences were included in an early release covering over 600 HLA-typed donors. Among the approximately 400 genotyped donors, around 81% belonged to the genetic ancestry cluster associated with self-reported Caucasian donors. The study was designed to test whether signatures of past pathogen exposure could be identified by cataloging public T cell receptors. The study profiled the T cell repertoires of under 850 subjects by immunosequencing and related them to cytomegalovirus serostatus. Besides the first cohort of 500 to 700 subjects, a separate validation cohort made up of around 120 different subjects was used. The study combined high-throughput TCR immunosequencing, statistical association of individual TCRs with disease status, and machine learning to predict cytomegalovirus infection status. A later analysis re-analyzed previously published TCR beta repertoires from several hundred donors and added high-resolution HLA genotyping to study TCR occurrence patterns. The later analysis used no new phenotypic data to find candidate immune exposures, relying instead on TCR beta sequences and their occurrence across donors. An earlier analysis of around 580 of the donors used high-throughput TCR beta sequencing to judge whether each TCR beta V gene segment behaved as functional or pseudogenic. Donor age, sex, ethnicity and CMV serostatus were compiled alongside the repertoire data. Genome-wide SNP genotypes for about 60% of the 666 donors were used in a later genetic analysis, which treated that subset as a discovery cohort. Every discovery cohort repertoire had been produced on one sequencing platform. HLA typing included class I and class II loci at four-digit resolution. The number of donors typed differed by locus, with about 620-630 for A, B, C, DRB1 and DQB1, around 520 for DQA1, approximately 570 for DPA1, and about 450 for DPB1. Four to six DR-DQ haplotypes were handled as single units for association and clustering, since linkage in the cohort was strong. Among roughly 400 genotyped donors of the cohort, an average of about 240,000 unique TCR beta nucleotide sequences were sequenced per donor, roughly a sixth of them non-productive.

A remark on this clone: Its antigen has not been determined. Within one base of it there is no much larger clone, and no base qualities were kept.

Summary of the overall study and its limitations: Because some donors lacked HLA typing at each locus, the association tests relied only on the typed subset. A later analysis found that most CMV-associated TCR beta chains appeared HLA-restricted, with HLA associations seemingly driven largely by CMV exposure. Because counts were too low, seventeen rarely observed V segments, including chromosome 9 orphons, were excluded from the earlier analysis of about 500 of the donors. Immune exposure information for the cohort was limited to CMV serostatus. In a later genetic analysis, a missense DCLRE1C variant was associated with V-gene and J-gene trimming of TCR beta chains, and the association was replicated in an independent cohort. Presence/absence analyses assumed roughly uniform sequencing depth across donors, an assumption that may not hold. A later analysis found that HLA-associated TCR beta chains were more clonally expanded and had lower generation probabilities than equally common non-associated chains. This cohort had only TCR beta chains sequenced, and the lack of alpha or paired-chain data limited which features could be detected. Most TCR sequences were seen in very few donors, while some public TCRs were found in many individuals. The authors suggested that the approach could potentially be generalized to other disease states and immunological phenotypes. According to a later analysis, TCR association rates differed among HLA loci, with DRB1 alleles showing the most associated TCRs and HLA-C alleles showing the fewest. Because the 87-base-pair reads could not distinguish some IMGT-functional V segments, including TRBV6-2 and TRBV6-3, those segments were excluded. Several of the top co-occurrence clusters appeared to be linked to parvovirus B19, influenza, CMV and Epstein-Barr virus, according to a later analysis. Linkage disequilibrium might explain the correlated functional status among segregating V segments, but an unknown experimental factor could not be ruled out. In a later genetic analysis, fewer N-insertions in productive TCRs were reported among donors in an Asian-associated ancestry cluster than the approximately 630-donor mean. A total of 150 to 200 TCR beta chains were listed by the study as associated with cytomegalovirus. Strong co-occurrence of HLA alleles, especially DR and DQ, made assigning TCR associations to individual alleles difficult. A further reported finding was that TCR beta sequences accurately predicted the HLA-A and HLA-B alleles for most subjects in the first cohort. In both the original and validation cohorts, the classifier was reported to diagnose cytomegalovirus status with high specificity and sensitivity. A group of highly shared sequence variants was considered likely to be a technical artifact of the sequencing pipeline. In an earlier analysis of roughly 500 of the donors, most TCR beta V segments appeared in productive rearrangements about 87% or about 30% of the time, broadly matching IMGT annotations. In a later analysis, some 17,000 TCR beta sequences were associated with specific HLA alleles at a false discovery rate of 0.05. In vitro tests confirmed that three of the cytomegalovirus-associated TCR beta chains recognize cytomegalovirus antigens.

The cohort consisted of more than 650 healthy bone marrow donors. At the time of sampling, all cohort members were nominally healthy, though unrecorded immune exposures were likely present. The donor was CMV seropositive and was included in the group of almost 300 seropositive cohort members. Each donor provided a peripheral blood sample, and peripheral blood mononuclear cells were used for TCR beta sequencing. Genomic DNA was extracted from the blood cell samples with the Qiagen DNeasy Blood Extraction Kit. The library was obtained by the immunoSEQ multiplex PCR assay. For the multiplex PCR, a mixture combining 60 forward primers for TCR Vbeta segments and 13 reverse primers for TCR Jbeta segments was used. A multiplex PCR assay on genomic DNA amplified the CDR3 region of rearranged TCR beta genes. The Illumina HiSeq System was used to sequence the amplified TCR beta libraries as 87-base-pair reads. Turning to the authors' computational methods: Across the 666 repertoires, a later analysis counted roughly 84 million unique TCR beta chains, around 11 million of which were shared by at least two donors. To remove PCR and sequencing errors, raw reads were error-corrected and collapsed into unique sequences using a nearest-neighbor algorithm that merged closely related sequences. CDR3 sequences were aligned to IMGT reference sequences to assign V, D and J gene segments. For a sequence to be retained, a match of at least six nucleotides to both a V gene segment and a J gene segment was required. Rearrangements were called productive when the CDR3 lacked stop codons and stayed in frame with V and J; all others were non-productive. Following IMGT convention, CDR3 was defined as the stretch from the second conserved V-encoded cysteine up to the conserved J-encoded phenylalanine. The earlier analysis of a few hundred of the donors excluded any sequence lacking an unambiguous match to a single V gene segment. An earlier analysis of around 600 of the donors classified V segments as functional when productive rearrangements were above 56.7% and as segregating when the standard deviation between donors was above 5%. A statistical classification framework was built for diagnosing cytomegalovirus status from the catalog of TCR beta chain sequences. A later analysis assigned V and J genes by comparing TCR nucleotide sequences with IMGT/GENE-DB human TR gene sequences. Using the TCRdist pipeline, a later analysis assigned CDR3 sequences along with most-parsimonious VDJ recombination scenarios. In a later analysis, each TCR beta chain was defined by its CDR3 amino acid sequence together with its V-gene family, and reads without a unique V-gene family were excluded. In a later analysis, approximately 640 highly shared, low-generation-probability nucleotide sequences were removed to address suspected cross-contamination and a sequencing artifact. A later analysis calculated a clonal expansion index for each public chain from normalized within-repertoire ranks of inferred template counts. A later analysis computed generation probabilities with a VDJ recombination model fitted to out-of-frame rearrangements, and checked the results against IGoR. Hypergeometric tests were used in a later analysis to score TCR-TCR, TCR-HLA and TCR-CMV co-occurrence, with a repertoire-size bias correction applied to the TCR pairs. False discovery rates were estimated in a later analysis by permuting HLA or CMV assignments 20 times. In a later analysis, co-occurring TCRs were grouped using DBSCAN, with TCRdist sequence similarity added in when clustering inside HLA-allele-positive subsets. Repertoires with fewer than 30,000 or more than 120,000 public chains were left out of co-occurrence clustering, as were about 5 repertoires with anomalous nucleotide sharing. TCRdb took this table from immuneACCESS and kept in-frame rearrangements with V and J called. Such tables lack part of the clones; where checked against another copy, unresolved V genes explain under half of the gap, and the rest is unexplained. V and J calls and clone size are given by that table; D and trimming were obtained from the DNA. For this sample the table gives approximately 100,000 clones, of which 70% to 80% were detected only once. The ten largest make up approximately 4.2% of the sample.

Including cysteine and phenylalanine, the CDR3 has 15 amino acids. This entry keeps only the CDR3 DNA: 45 bases, framed from base 1. Germline trimming: 0 bases from V, 2 bases from J; junction bases outside gene matches: 4. CDR1 is given as SGDLS and CDR2 as YYNGEE, both from the germline V gene. The chain is made from TRBV9 and TRBJ2-7, with 8 bases in between that match TRBD1. The TCR originated in a female donor in good health and CMV-seropositive. The sample was PBMCs. The nucleotide sequence is TGTGCCAGCAGCGTAGGAGGACAGGGCGCCTACGAGCAGTACTTC. This is translated as CASSVGGQGAYEQYF.